One and the same sample provided the 18 T cell receptor beta chains below, sequenced in a study of control samples from healthy donors and cancer patients. Clones were read by immunoSEQ multiplex PCR, and TCRdb kept only the in-frame ones, dropping some. The profile shows some 70,000 clones, under 85% of them singletons. Sequenced: blood. The source is a man between 60 and 75 years old in good health.

The chain has TRBV18 and TRBJ2-1, with D unresolved. The CDR3 is 15 amino acids. Trimming cost V 0 bases and J 0 bases, with 6 bases left between them. CDR1 is KGHSH, CDR2 LQKENI, per germline. The CDR3 spells CASSPPSGSYNEQFF. The CDR3 nucleotides are TGTGCCAGCTCACCACCTTCAGGCTCCTACAATGAGCAGTTCTTC.

This chain uses TRBV18 with TRBJ1-1; D remains ambiguous. Per germline, CDR1 KGHSH and CDR2 LQKENI. The germline V and J ends were trimmed by 6 bases and 1 base, with 12 bases remaining between them. This CDR3 region has 14 residues. CDR3 DNA sequence: TGTGCCAGCTCCTCAAGCGTCAGGAACACTGAAGCTTTCTTT. Translating it yields CASSSSVRNTEAFF.

J is TRBJ2-1 and V is TRBV19; TRBD2 matches at 12 bases. Germline CDR1 is LNHDA and CDR2 is SQIVND (reference sequence). Trimming cost V 5 bases and J 3 bases; bases outside gene matches: 5. CDR3 length: 16 residues. CDR3: CASSVSSGRGYNEQFF. The CDR3 nucleotides are TGTGCCAGTAGTGTATCTAGCGGGAGGGGCTACAATGAGCAGTTCTTC.

The V gene is TRBV6-5, the J gene TRBJ1-2; D call uncertain. CDR1 is MNHEY, CDR2 SVGAGI, per germline. V lost 0 bases to trimming and J lost 0 bases, with 5 bases between them. This CDR3 has 14 residues. CDR3 DNA: TGTGCCAGCAGTTACTCATCACCTAACTATGGCTACACCTTC. Translation gives CASSYSSPNYGYTF.

This clone showed up many times. V and J are TRBV7-9 and TRBJ2-1, with D maybe TRBD2 (6 bases). The CDR3 is 13 residues long. Trimming removed 1 base at V and 9 bases at J, with 10 bases between. CDR1 SEHNR and CDR2 FQNEAQ come from the germline V gene (reference sequence). CDR3 sequence reads: CASSLELGGEQFF. The CDR3 DNA is TGTGCCAGCAGCTTAGAACTGGGAGGTGAGCAGTTCTTC.

The chain recombines TRBV27 with TRBJ1-6; 7 bases fit TRBD1. Germline V gene sequence: CDR1 MNHEY, CDR2 SMNVEV (reference sequence). The V gene end was trimmed by 6 bases and the J gene end by 9 bases; junction bases not matched to a gene: 8. CDR3 size: 14 residues. The CDR3 loop reads CASRRDRDGSPLHF. The CDR3 region has the DNA TGTGCCAGCAGACGCGACAGGGACGGTTCACCCCTCCACTTT.

This chain joins TRBV7-9 and TRBJ2-7; tentative D call: TRBD2 (7 bases). The CDR3 consists of 14 residues. CDR1 and CDR2 from the germline V gene are SEHNR and FQNEAQ (reference sequence). The V end lost 5 bases, the J end lost 8 bases, and 19 bases lay between the germline ends. CDR3 DNA: TGTGCCAGCAGCCCACCGGGGGGCGCAGGTAAGCAGTACTTC. Its translation is CASSPPGGAGKQYF.

This rearrangement joins TRBV5-5 to TRBJ1-2; D remains ambiguous. Germline CDR1 is SGHKS and CDR2 is YYEKEE (reference sequence). The CDR3 spans 12 residues. V lost 4 bases, J lost 3 bases, and 7 bases lay in between. CDR3 in DNA: TGTGCCAGCAGCAGGGATTACTATGGCTACACCTTC. This sequence encodes CASSRDYYGYTF.

This chain connects TRBV2 to TRBJ1-5; D is unresolved. Germline V gene data show CDR1 as SNHLY and CDR2 as FYNNEI. The CDR3 covers 14 residues. Trimming took off 10 bases at V and 0 bases at J, with 13 bases between the two ends. The CDR3 DNA reads as TGTGCCACCTCTCGTGGAAATAGCAATCAGCCCCAGCATTTT. Protein sequence: CATSRGNSNQPQHF.

The chain is built from TRBV4-1 and TRBJ2-7; TRBD1 agrees at 9 bases. Germline CDR1 and CDR2: MGHRA and YSYEKL. The length of the CDR3 is 15 residues. V lost 0 bases to trimming and J lost 1 base; unmatched junction nucleotides: 1. The CDR3 DNA sequence: TGCGCCAGCAGCCAAGACGGGACAGGGTCCTACGAGCAGTACTTC. Translation: CASSQDGTGSYEQYF.

The V gene is TRBV7-9, the J gene TRBJ1-1; D gene ambiguous. This CDR3 comprises 14 residues. The germline V gene has CDR1 SEHNR and CDR2 FQNEAQ (reference sequence). Trimming cost V 5 bases and J 3 bases, with 13 bases left between them. DNA of the CDR3: TGTGCCAGCAGCGCTCACGGGAAACACACTGAAGCTTTCTTT. It yields the protein CASSAHGKHTEAFF.

The chain combines TRBV11-2 with TRBJ2-1; TRBD1 might be the D (5 bases). Germline lookup yields CDR1 SGHAT and CDR2 FQNNGV. V was trimmed by 8 bases and J by 0 bases, leaving 11 bases between them. The CDR3 is made up of 14 amino acids. The CDR3 DNA reads TGTGCCAGCGGGCGCGACAGCTCCTACAATGAGCAGTTCTTC. This translates into CASGRDSSYNEQFF.

This chain uses TRBV30 with TRBJ1-1; TRBD1 agrees at 8 bases. The CDR3 loop spans 12 amino acids. V gave up 4 bases and J gave up 11 bases; unmatched junction bases: 9. Germline values: CDR1 GTSNPN, CDR2 SVGIG (reference sequence). CDR3 in DNA: TGTGCCTGGATTTCCAGGGGGCGATTGGCTTTCTTT. Translated: CAWISRGRLAFF.

This clone was observed a few times. The rearrangement links TRBV6-6 to TRBJ1-6; weak D call: TRBD1 (6 bases). The CDR3 length is 16 residues. Germline CDR1 reads MNHNY; CDR2 reads SVGAGI (reference sequence). V lost 5 bases, J lost 7 bases, and 18 bases lay in between. In nucleotides, the CDR3 is TGTGCCAGCAGTACGTCCCAGGGGTCGGGAAATTCACCCCTCCACTTT. Its translation is CASSTSQGSGNSPLHF.

The chain recombines TRBV7-3 with TRBJ2-3; D gene ambiguous. The CDR3 has 14 residues. Germline V gives CDR1 SGHTA, CDR2 FQGTGA. V gave up 3 bases and J gave up 2 bases, with 9 bases separating them. CDR3 nucleotides: TGTGCCAGCAGCTTCCAGGAAAACACAGATACGCAGTATTTT. Encoded protein: CASSFQENTDTQYF. The variable domain in full, with the rest retrieved from reference TRBV7-3 and TRBJ2-3, is GAGVSQTPSNKVTEKGKYVELRCDPISGHTALYWYRQSLGQGPEFLIYFQGTGAADDSGLPNDRFFAVRPEGSVSTLKIQRTERGDSAVYLCASSFQENTDTQYFGPGTRLTVL.

V is TRBV12-3 or TRBV12-4 and J is TRBJ1-2, with TRBD1 matching 10 bases. The CDR3 is 13 residues long. The V and J ends lost 5 bases and 7 bases, in that order; junction bases with no gene match: 4. Here the CDR3 DNA reads TGTGCCAGCAGTGTGGACAGGGGGGGTGGCTACACCTTC. Amino acid sequence: CASSVDRGGGYTF.

The chain uses TRBV7-8 and TRBJ1-1; D not certain. Looked up from germline, CDR1 is SGHVS and CDR2 is FQNEAQ. CDR3 length equals 13 residues. Deletions cut 6 bases from V and 5 bases from J, with 13 bases between. CDR3 in amino acids: CASRMDFGTEAFF. The CDR3 coding sequence is TGTGCCAGCAGGATGGATTTCGGGACTGAAGCTTTCTTT.

About this clone: Additional DNA sequences in this sample encode the identical CDR3. This chain connects TRBV7-9 to TRBJ2-7; TRBD1 matches 8 bases. Germline V gene data show CDR1 as SEHNR and CDR2 as FQNEAQ (reference sequence). This CDR3 contains 16 residues. V dropped 5 bases and J dropped 4; count of bases not matched to a gene: 13. The CDR3 DNA reads as TGTGCCAGCAGCACTCATCCCCAGGGGGCGATTTACGAGCAGTACTTC. Translating it yields CASSTHPQGAIYEQYF.